Shown below are 21 T cell receptor beta chains from a single sample sequenced in a study of T-cell memory formation after mild COVID-19. TCRdb re-called the 5' RACE reads through MiXCR, storing one row per CDR3 protein. The data show approximately 260,000 distinct CDR3 sequences, more than 15% seen once. The sample consisted of PBMCs or a T cell subset sorted from them (not recorded which). These receptor sequences come from a man aged 18-30 years who had mild COVID-19 (a few samples of this study predate the infection). Cell type and time point are not known.

The rearrangement uses TRBV10-3 and TRBJ1-5; no firm D call. Germline V gene lookup returns CDR1 ENHRY and CDR2 SYGVKD. The CDR3 totals 15 residues. The V gene lost 0 bases and the J gene lost 6 bases, with 12 bases spanning the gap. Here the CDR3 reads CAISESETGGQPQHF. As DNA, the CDR3 is TGTGCCATCAGTGAGTCGGAGACGGGAGGTCAGCCCCAGCATTTT.

The V and J genes are TRBV6-5 and TRBJ2-2; 9 nucleotides align to TRBD1. The CDR3 totals 17 residues. The V segment lost 6 bases and the J segment 1 base; nucleotides outside the gene matches: 9. Germline V lookup: CDR1 MNHEY, CDR2 SVGAGI. CDR3 nucleotides: TGTGCCAGCAGATCTATCCGGGACAGGGTGAACACCGGGGAGCTGTTTTTT. It specifies CASRSIRDRVNTGELFF.

This clonotype occurred a few times. The chain recombines TRBV6-1 with TRBJ2-7; D gene unclear. The germline V gene encodes CDR1 MNHNS and CDR2 SASEGT. CDR3 length equals 13 residues. The V gene lost 0 bases and the J gene lost 6 bases, with 9 bases spanning the gap. The DNA of the CDR3 is TGTGCCAGCAGTGAAGCGGGCGGAAGCGAGCAGTACTTC. Translated, it gives CASSEAGGSEQYF.

This clonotype showed up just a few times. The chain combines TRBV3-1 with TRBJ1-1; D not certain. V gave up 0 bases and J gave up 1 base, with 3 bases separating them. The CDR3 has 13 amino acids. From germline, CDR1 is LGHDT and CDR2 YNNKEL (reference sequence). CDR3 nucleotides: TGTGCCAGCAGCCAAGAGTGGAACACTGAAGCTTTCTTT. Amino acid sequence: CASSQEWNTEAFF.

The rearrangement joins TRBV18 to TRBJ1-5, with 8 bases identical to TRBD1. Per the germline V gene, CDR1 is KGHSH and CDR2 is LQKENI. The trim removed 4 bases at V and 1 base at J, leaving 9 bases unmatched. CDR3 length: 17 residues. CDR3 in amino acids: CASSHVDRVVSNQPQHF. The CDR3 DNA follows: TGTGCCAGCTCACATGTGGACAGGGTTGTGAGCAATCAGCCCCAGCATTTT.

The chain is built from TRBV12-3 or TRBV12-4 and TRBJ2-6; D is undetermined. The CDR3 extends over 15 amino acids. The V gene lost 5 bases and the J gene lost 1 base, with 9 bases spanning the gap. The CDR3 DNA sequence: TGTGCCAGCAGTCTCCTAGAGTCTGGGGCCAACGTCCTGACTTTC. Encoded protein: CASSLLESGANVLTF.

This clonotype appeared a few times. This chain links TRBV4-2 with TRBJ2-1, with D possibly TRBD2 on 6 matching bases. The CDR3 covers 14 residues. Germline lookup yields CDR1 LGHNA and CDR2 YNFKEQ. Between the trimmed V and J ends, which lost 4 bases and 1 base, there was a span of 8 bases. The CDR3 DNA sequence: TGTGCCAGCAGCCCTAGCGTTTCCTACAATGAGCAGTTCTTC. Protein: CASSPSVSYNEQFF.

The chain has TRBV3-1 and TRBJ1-4; no firm D call. CDR1 and CDR2 (germline): LGHDT, YNNKEL (reference sequence). This CDR3 has 15 amino acids. V was cut by 4 bases and J by 8 bases, with 17 bases left in between. The CDR3 protein is CASSPLRALGEKLFF. The CDR3 DNA sequence: TGTGCCAGCAGCCCCTTGAGGGCCCTGGGAGAAAAACTGTTTTTT. The full variable domain, in which reference TRBV3-1 and TRBJ1-4 provide the parts outside the CDR3, is DTAVSQTPKYLVTQMGNDKSIKCEQNLGHDTMYWYKQDSKKFLKIMFSYNNKELIINETVPNRFSPKSPDKAHLNLHINSLELGDSAVYFCASSPLRALGEKLFFGSGTQLSVL.

This clonotype occurred a few times. The V and J genes are TRBV7-8 and TRBJ2-5; 7 nucleotides match TRBD2. Germline CDR1 and CDR2: SGHVS and FQNEAQ. The CDR3 is 15 residues long. The V and J ends lost 4 bases and 5 bases, in that order; junction bases with no gene match: 10. DNA of the CDR3: TGTGCCAGCAGCTCCCCGGTGGCGGGGGAGGAGACCCAGTACTTC. As protein: CASSSPVAGEETQYF.

A few counts support this clonotype. The chain has TRBV6-1 and TRBJ2-7, with D perhaps TRBD1 (6 bases). This CDR3 is built from 15 residues. Germline loops: CDR1 MNHNS, CDR2 SASEGT. Trimming removed 7 bases from V and 4 bases from J, with 20 bases in between. The CDR3 DNA follows: TGTGCCAGCACCGAAACCTTCTCAGGGACATACGAGCAGTACGTC. Translated: CASTETFSGTYEQYV.

This clonotype has just a few counts. The chain is built from TRBV15 and TRBJ2-5; D may correspond to TRBD1 or TRBD2 (7 bases each). The V and J ends lost 5 bases and 1 base respectively, with 11 bases between them. Germline V CDR1 and CDR2: LNHNV, YYDKDF (reference sequence). The CDR3 loop spans 14 amino acids. The CDR3 is CATSRGDSQETQYF. The CDR3 DNA sequence: TGTGCCACCAGCCGGGGGGACAGCCAAGAGACCCAGTACTTC.

This clonotype was seen a few times. The rearrangement joins TRBV4-3 to TRBJ1-1; weak D call: TRBD1 (5 bases). The V gene lost 1 base and the J gene lost 4 bases, with 10 bases spanning the gap. Germline V gene data show CDR1 as LGHNA and CDR2 as YSLEER. CDR3 size: 14 residues. CDR3 loop: CASSQGGAGTEAFF. CDR3 nucleotides: TGCGCCAGCAGCCAAGGGGGCGCGGGCACTGAAGCTTTCTTT.

In this sample, this clonotype turned up a few times. The chain carries TRBV7-9 and TRBJ2-7; D gene uncertain. The CDR3 totals 12 residues. Germline V gene lookup returns CDR1 SEHNR and CDR2 FQNEAQ (reference sequence). The ends were cut back, 5 bases at V and 6 bases at J, with 11 bases in the middle. The DNA of the CDR3 is TGTGCCAGCAGCCTTGGGGTTGGCGAGCAGTACGTC. It encodes CASSLGVGEQYV.

The chain links TRBV5-1 to TRBJ1-1, with a possible D match to TRBD1 (6 bases). The CDR3 totals 15 residues. Trimming took 2 bases from V and 0 from J, leaving 11 bases between them. Germline-derived CDR1 and CDR2 are SGHRS and YFSETQ. DNA for the CDR3: TGCGCCAGCAGCTTTGGGGGCTCAATGAACACTGAAGCTTTCTTT. It is translated as CASSFGGSMNTEAFF. Looking up the rest from reference TRBV5-1 and TRBJ1-1 gives the full variable domain: KAGVTQTPRYLIKTRGQQVTLSCSPISGHRSVSWYQQTPGQGLQFLFEYFSETQRNKGNFPGRFSGRQFSNSRSEMNVSTLELGDSALYLCASSFGGSMNTEAFFGQGTRLTVV.

This clonotype has only a few counts. The CDR3 nucleotides are TGTGCCAGCAGCTCCACAGCGGGATTGGGCACTGAAGCTTTCTTT. It codes for CASSSTAGLGTEAFF. The chain employs TRBV7-2 and TRBJ1-1; unclear D gene. Germline CDR1 SGHTA, CDR2 FQGNSA. V was shortened by 4 bases and J by 4 bases, with 16 bases between the two germline ends. This CDR3 is 15 amino acids long.

The chain carries TRBV7-6 and TRBJ2-7, with D possibly matching TRBD2 (7 bases). This CDR3 has 14 amino acids. Trimming left V 7 bases short and J 4 bases short, with 17 bases between. Germline V gene data show CDR1 as SGHVS and CDR2 as FNYEAQ. The CDR3 loop reads CASTPGGRPYEQYF. The CDR3 DNA follows: TGTGCCAGCACTCCCGGGGGGCGCCCTTACGAGCAGTACTTC. The whole variable domain, remainder taken from reference TRBV7-6 and TRBJ2-7, is GAGVSQSPRYKVTKRGQDVALRCDPISGHVSLYWYRQALGQGPEFLTYFNYEAQQDKSGLPNDRFSAERPEGSISTLTIQRTEQRDSAMYRCASTPGGRPYEQYFGPGTRLTVT.

This clonotype was counted between two and nine times. V and J are TRBV7-9 and TRBJ1-2, with D possibly TRBD1 on 5 matching bases. The CDR3 has 13 amino acids. CDR1 SEHNR and CDR2 FQNEAQ come from the germline V gene (reference sequence). Trimming shortened V by 11 bases and J by 2 bases, and 15 bases separated the two germline ends. CDR3 loop: CASGETTNYGYTF. The CDR3, as DNA: TGTGCCTCGGGGGAGACAACGAACTATGGCTACACCTTC.

The rearrangement links TRBV9 to TRBJ2-2, with D hard to call. There are 14 residues in the CDR3. Germline V gene lookup returns CDR1 SGDLS and CDR2 YYNGEE. Trimming pared 4 bases from V and 6 bases from J, leaving 13 bases between. CDR3 nucleotides: TGTGCCAGCAGCCATCCTAGGACGCCCGGGGAGCTGTTTTTT. Translated: CASSHPRTPGELFF. Together with reference TRBV9 and TRBJ2-2, the CDR3 gives the full variable domain: DSGVTQTPKHLITATGQRVTLRCSPRSGDLSVYWYQQSLDQGLQFLIQYYNGEERAKGNILERFSAQQFPDLHSELNLSSLELGDSALYFCASSHPRTPGELFFGEGSRLTVL.

This clonotype turned up a few times. The chain links TRBV25-1 to TRBJ1-4; D is unclear. This CDR3 is 17 amino acids long. Trimming left V 1 base short and J 5 bases short, with 17 bases between. The germline gives CDR1 MGHDK, CDR2 SYGVNS. CDR3 DNA: TGTGCCAGCAGTGAATCGAAGAGTCTGATTCGAAATGAAAAACTGTTTTTT. Translation: CASSESKSLIRNEKLFF.

The genes are TRBV5-6 and TRBJ2-2; unclear D gene. Germline lookup yields CDR1 SGHDT and CDR2 YYEEEE. This CDR3 spans 14 amino acids. Trimming shortened V by 3 bases and J by 4 bases, and 10 bases separated the two germline ends. CDR3: CASSWEQFTGELFF. The CDR3 region has the DNA TGTGCCAGCAGCTGGGAACAGTTCACCGGGGAGCTGTTTTTT.

This clonotype appeared a few times. The rearrangement joins TRBV7-9 to TRBJ1-2; a weak D match, TRBD1 (5 bases). Germline V gene sequence: CDR1 SEHNR, CDR2 FQNEAQ (reference sequence). Trimming cost V 3 bases and J 6 bases, with 11 bases left between them. CDR3 length equals 13 residues. The CDR3 DNA follows: TGTGCCAGCAGCTTCCAGGGAAGGGATGGCTACACCTTC. This encodes CASSFQGRDGYTF. The complete variable domain, with remaining parts taken from reference TRBV7-9 and TRBJ1-2, reads DTGVSQNPRHKITKRGQNVTFRCDPISEHNRLYWYRQTLGQGPEFLTYFQNEAQLEKSRLLSDRFSAERPKGSFSTLEIQRTEQGDSAMYLCASSFQGRDGYTFGSGTRLTVV.